The 5 T cell receptor beta chains in this list originate from one sample, sequenced in a study of molecular identifiers for immune sequencing clone quantification. TCRdb analysed the PCR reads with MiXCR anew, one entry per CDR3 protein. The table records about 630,000 distinct CDR3 sequences, about 25% of them present only once. Specimen: naive CD8+ T cells from blood, with Jurkat cell RNA spiked in. This sample's subset: FACS-sorted CD8+CD4-CCR7+CD45RA+ naive T cells. Receptors originate from a human donor in good health. Some libraries in this study had Jurkat cell RNA spiked in.

This clonotype was observed at least ten times. The chain links TRBV27 to TRBJ2-2; maybe TRBD2 (6 bases). CDR1 and CDR2 (germline): MNHEY, SMNVEV (reference sequence). Between the trimmed V and J ends, which lost 0 bases and 7 bases, there was a span of 18 bases. CDR3 length: 17 amino acids. The CDR3 loop reads CASSLSVGRGMVGELFF. The CDR3 bases are TGTGCCAGCAGTTTATCCGTTGGGCGGGGCATGGTCGGGGAGCTGTTTTTT.

J is TRBJ2-2 and V is TRBV5-1; 7 bases line up with TRBD1. The CDR3 runs 17 residues. V shed 0 bases and J 7 bases; nucleotides not matched to a gene: 12. CDR1 is SGHRS, CDR2 YFSETQ, per germline. CDR3 bases: TGCGCCAGCAGCTTGGCTCTGACAGGGAATTCAATCGGGGAGCTGTTTTTT. It yields the protein CASSLALTGNSIGELFF. Using reference TRBV5-1 and TRBJ2-2 for the parts outside the CDR3, the full variable domain is KAGVTQTPRYLIKTRGQQVTLSCSPISGHRSVSWYQQTPGQGLQFLFEYFSETQRNKGNFPGRFSGRQFSNSRSEMNVSTLELGDSALYLCASSLALTGNSIGELFFGEGSRLTVL.

The chain links TRBV27 to TRBJ2-7; 13 nucleotides line up with TRBD2. V shed 5 bases, J shed 5 bases, and the junction held 9 bases outside the gene matches. From germline, CDR1 is MNHEY and CDR2 SMNVEV (reference sequence). The CDR3 is made up of 16 amino acids. The CDR3 bases are TGTGCCAGCAGTCCCACCCGGACTAGCGGGAGCCACGAGCAGTACTTC. Encoded protein: CASSPTRTSGSHEQYF.

As for this clonotype: One base away lies a much larger clone, so this may be a sequencing read error. The J gene is TRBJ1-1, the V gene TRBV15, with D possibly TRBD1 on 6 matching bases. This CDR3 region has 13 residues. V was pared by 5 bases and J by 5 bases, with 12 bases between. The germline V gene encodes CDR1 LNHNV and CDR2 YYDKDF (reference sequence). For the CDR3, the DNA is TGTGCCACCAGCGGAACAGGGATAACTGAAGCTTTCTTT. Encoded protein: CATSGTGITEAFF.

This chain uses TRBV2 with TRBJ2-1; D call uncertain. The CDR3 has 13 residues. Trimming pared 4 bases from V and 7 bases from J, leaving 11 bases between. Germline V gene lookup returns CDR1 SNHLY and CDR2 FYNNEI. Here the CDR3 reads CASSGPSRNEQFF. The CDR3 bases are TGTGCCAGCAGTGGACCTTCGAGAAATGAGCAGTTCTTC.